What follows are 14 T cell receptor beta chains derived from one specimen sequenced in a study of blood T cells in healthy people across ages (dated by TCRdb to about 2015). Libraries were prepared through 5' RACE. The sample was run on an Illumina HiSeq 2500. The second PCR ran for roughly 7 to 11 cycles and used a J-beta primer mix along with a sample-barcoded 5' primer. TCRdb applied fastp at Q25 and MiXCR to the public reads, then kept only in-frame beta chains. All rows with the same CDR3 protein become a single entry with the most common DNA and genes. Within this sample are over 600,000 distinct CDR3 sequences, with about 56% of them counted one time only. Of the sample, about 26% falls within the top ten clones. Sequencing input: blood. The receptor source for this set is a middle-aged man in good health.

There are a few counts of this clonotype. The J gene is TRBJ2-1, the V gene TRBV29-1; TRBD1 aligns across 8 bases. V was clipped by 4 bases and J by 3 bases; unmatched bases: 2. CDR1 and CDR2 (germline): SQVTM, ANQGSEA. The CDR3 is 13 amino acids. CDR3 residues: CSVVGQGYNEQFF. The CDR3 DNA is TGCAGCGTTGTTGGACAGGGCTACAATGAGCAGTTCTTC.

The gene calls are TRBV24-1 and TRBJ2-1; no clear D. The DNA matches TRBJ2-7 better at its end, which makes the J call doubtful. The germline gives CDR1 KGHDR, CDR2 SFDVKD. This CDR3 contains 17 residues. The CDR3 DNA reads TGTGCCACCAGTGACCCAGATATTGCCCCTTACTACAATGAGCAGTACTTC. Its translation is CATSDPDIAPYYNEQYF.

This clonotype has a single count. This chain connects TRBV29-1 to TRBJ1-1; tentative D call: TRBD1 (6 bases). CDR1 SQVTM and CDR2 ANQGSEA come from the germline V gene. Trimming left V 7 bases short and J 12 bases short, with 12 bases between. The CDR3 is 9 amino acids. CDR3 amino acids: CSAGGATFF. The CDR3 DNA follows: TGCAGCGCGGGGGGGGCGACTTTCTTT.

The genes are TRBV15 and TRBJ1-4; no firm D call. CDR1 LNHNV and CDR2 YYDKDF come from the germline V gene (reference sequence). V was shortened by 1 base and J by 8 bases, with 11 bases between the two germline ends. This CDR3 region has 14 residues. The CDR3 protein is CATSRGIEGEKLFF. The CDR3 nucleotides are TGTGCCACCAGCAGAGGAATCGAAGGCGAAAAACTGTTTTTT.

This chain links TRBV4-1 with TRBJ2-4; maybe TRBD2 (7 bases). Germline lookup yields CDR1 MGHRA and CDR2 YSYEKL. CDR3 length: 17 amino acids. The V end lost 1 base, the J end lost 1 base, and 14 bases lay between the germline ends. The CDR3, as DNA: TGCGCCAGCAGCCAAGTCGGGGGGCGCAGGGCCAAAAACATTCAGTACTTC. This gives the protein CASSQVGGRRAKNIQYF.

The chain links TRBV29-1 to TRBJ1-1; no firm D call. The germline gives CDR1 SQVTM, CDR2 ANQGSEA. V lost 4 bases and J lost 1, with 7 bases in between. The CDR3 contains 12 residues. In DNA, the CDR3 is TGCAGCGTTGTCCCGGGGAACACTGAAGCTTTCTTT. Its protein is CSVVPGNTEAFF.

The chain carries TRBV29-1 and TRBJ2-1; the match to TRBD1 covers 10 bases. The V segment lost 2 bases and the J segment 9 bases; nucleotides outside the gene matches: 4. The CDR3 runs to 13 residues. Germline lookup yields CDR1 SQVTM and CDR2 ANQGSEA. CDR3 sequence reads: CSVEKGQGPEQFF. The CDR3 DNA reads TGCAGCGTTGAAAAGGGACAGGGGCCTGAGCAGTTCTTC.

The chain joins TRBV28 to TRBJ2-5; 9 bases are shared with TRBD1. The CDR3 spans 15 residues. V shed 5 bases, J shed 5 bases, and the junction held 9 bases outside the gene matches. Per the germline V gene, CDR1 is MDHEN and CDR2 is SYDVKM. CDR3 in DNA: TGTGCCAGCAGTAGAATCACAGGGGGCCGGGAGACCCAGTACTTC. Protein product: CASSRITGGRETQYF.

The chain joins TRBV28 to TRBJ2-7, with D tentatively TRBD2 (5 bases). Trimming stripped 5 bases from V and 5 bases from J, with 16 bases between. The germline V gene has CDR1 MDHEN and CDR2 SYDVKM. This CDR3 spans 14 amino acids. CDR3 residues: CASSAGSGVHEQYF. Here the CDR3 DNA reads TGTGCCAGCAGTGCGGGCAGTGGGGTCCACGAGCAGTACTTC.

The chain recombines TRBV20-1 with TRBJ1-1, with D unclear. V dropped 4 bases and J dropped 5 bases, with 20 bases sitting between them. CDR3 size: 15 residues. Germline V gene lookup returns CDR1 DFQATT and CDR2 SNEGSKA (reference sequence). The CDR3 spells CSATPPPVDGTEAFF. The CDR3 region has the DNA TGCAGTGCTACTCCTCCCCCAGTGGATGGAACTGAAGCTTTCTTT.

This clonotype was counted between two and nine times. This chain joins TRBV5-1 and TRBJ2-1; D gene ambiguous. CDR1 SGHRS and CDR2 YFSETQ come from the germline V gene. The CDR3 loop spans 13 amino acids. The V end was cut by 5 bases, the J end by 3 bases, with 9 bases between. CDR3 residues: CASRDSYYNEQFF. CDR3 nucleotides: TGCGCCAGCAGAGACTCCTACTACAATGAGCAGTTCTTC.

The chain carries TRBV29-1 and TRBJ2-3; 13 bases map to TRBD2. V lost 3 bases and J lost 4; bases outside the gene matches: 10. The CDR3 length is 17 residues. In germline, CDR1 is SQVTM, CDR2 ANQGSEA. The CDR3 is CSVDGGNGLAGADTQYF. The CDR3 DNA reads TGCAGCGTTGATGGGGGGAATGGACTAGCGGGAGCAGATACGCAGTATTTT.

This chain uses TRBV20-1 with TRBJ1-1; unclear D gene. Trimming took 0 bases from V and 0 from J, leaving 5 bases between them. CDR1 and CDR2 from the germline V gene are DFQATT and SNEGSKA (reference sequence). The CDR3 loop spans 13 amino acids. The CDR3 nucleotides read TGCAGTGCTAGAGATGTAATGAACACTGAAGCTTTCTTT. Its translation is CSARDVMNTEAFF.

Details on this clonotype: A much larger clone sits a single nucleotide away, making a read error possible. This rearrangement joins TRBV5-1 to TRBJ2-1, with 9 bases lining up with TRBD2. V trimming: 3 bases; J trimming: 9 bases; junction bases outside the gene matches: 10. CDR1 and CDR2 (germline): SGHRS, YFSETQ. CDR3 length equals 15 residues. The CDR3 sequence: CASSWNSGSLGEQFF. The CDR3 DNA follows: TGCGCCAGCAGCTGGAATAGCGGGAGTCTTGGTGAGCAGTTCTTC.